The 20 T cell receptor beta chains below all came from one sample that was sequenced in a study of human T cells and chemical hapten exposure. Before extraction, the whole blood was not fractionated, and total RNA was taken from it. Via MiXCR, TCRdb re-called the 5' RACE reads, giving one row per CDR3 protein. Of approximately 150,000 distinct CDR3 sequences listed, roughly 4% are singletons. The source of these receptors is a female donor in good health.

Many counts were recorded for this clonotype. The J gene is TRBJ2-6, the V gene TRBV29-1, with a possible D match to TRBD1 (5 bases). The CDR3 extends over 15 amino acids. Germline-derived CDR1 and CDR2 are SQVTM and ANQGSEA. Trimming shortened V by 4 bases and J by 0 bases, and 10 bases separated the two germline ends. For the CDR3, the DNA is TGCAGCGTTGGGCAGGGTTACTCTGGGGCCAACGTCCTGACTTTC. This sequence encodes CSVGQGYSGANVLTF. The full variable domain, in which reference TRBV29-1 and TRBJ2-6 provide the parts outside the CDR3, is SAVISQKPSRDICQRGTSLTIQCQVDSQVTMMFWYRQQPGQSLTLIATANQGSEATYESGFVIDKFPISRPNLTFSTLTVSNMSPEDSSIYLCSVGQGYSGANVLTFGAGSRLTVL.

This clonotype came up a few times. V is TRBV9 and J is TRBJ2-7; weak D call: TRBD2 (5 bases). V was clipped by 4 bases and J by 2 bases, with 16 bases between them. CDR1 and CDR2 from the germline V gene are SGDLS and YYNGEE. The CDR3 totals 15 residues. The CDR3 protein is CASSSAGIPPYEQYF. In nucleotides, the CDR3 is TGTGCCAGCAGCTCGGCCGGGATACCTCCCTACGAGCAGTACTTC. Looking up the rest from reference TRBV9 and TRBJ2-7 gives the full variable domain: DSGVTQTPKHLITATGQRVTLRCSPRSGDLSVYWYQQSLDQGLQFLIQYYNGEERAKGNILERFSAQQFPDLHSELNLSSLELGDSALYFCASSSAGIPPYEQYFGPGTRLTVT.

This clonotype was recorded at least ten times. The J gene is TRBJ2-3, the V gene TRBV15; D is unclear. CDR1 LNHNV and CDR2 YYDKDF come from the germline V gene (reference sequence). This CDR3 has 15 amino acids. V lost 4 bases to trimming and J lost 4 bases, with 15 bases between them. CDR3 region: CATSNPGSISDTQYF. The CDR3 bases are TGTGCCACCAGCAACCCTGGCAGCATATCAGATACGCAGTATTTT. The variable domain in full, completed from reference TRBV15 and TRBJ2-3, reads DAMVIQNPRYQVTQFGKPVTLSCSQTLNHNVMYWYQQKSSQAPKLLFHYYDKDFNNEADTPDNFQSRRPNTSFCFLDIRSPGLGDTAMYLCATSNPGSISDTQYFGPGTRLTVL.

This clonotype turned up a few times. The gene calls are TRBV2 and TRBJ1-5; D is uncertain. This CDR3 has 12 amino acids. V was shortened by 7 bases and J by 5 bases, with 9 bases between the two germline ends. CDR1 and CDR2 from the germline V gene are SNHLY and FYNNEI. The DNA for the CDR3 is TGTGCCAGCACCCGGGGTGATCAGCCCCAGCATTTT. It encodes CASTRGDQPQHF.

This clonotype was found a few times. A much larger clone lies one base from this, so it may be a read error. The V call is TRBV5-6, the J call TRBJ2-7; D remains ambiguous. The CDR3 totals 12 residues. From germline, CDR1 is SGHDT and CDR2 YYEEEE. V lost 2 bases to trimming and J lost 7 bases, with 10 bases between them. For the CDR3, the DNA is TGTGCCAGCAGCTTCTGGCAGAGAGAGCAGTACTTC. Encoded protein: CASSFWQREQYF.

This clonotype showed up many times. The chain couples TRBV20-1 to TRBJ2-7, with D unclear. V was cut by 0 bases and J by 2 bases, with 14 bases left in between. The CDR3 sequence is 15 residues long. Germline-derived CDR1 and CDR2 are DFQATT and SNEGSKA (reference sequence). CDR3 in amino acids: CSARDRATVPYEQYF. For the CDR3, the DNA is TGCAGTGCTAGAGATCGTGCGACTGTTCCCTACGAGCAGTACTTC.

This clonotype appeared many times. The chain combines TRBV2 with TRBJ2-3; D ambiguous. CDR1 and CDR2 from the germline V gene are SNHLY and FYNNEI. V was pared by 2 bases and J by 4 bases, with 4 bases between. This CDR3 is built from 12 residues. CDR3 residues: CASSEWADTQYF. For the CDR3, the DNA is TGTGCCAGCAGTGAATGGGCAGATACGCAGTATTTT.

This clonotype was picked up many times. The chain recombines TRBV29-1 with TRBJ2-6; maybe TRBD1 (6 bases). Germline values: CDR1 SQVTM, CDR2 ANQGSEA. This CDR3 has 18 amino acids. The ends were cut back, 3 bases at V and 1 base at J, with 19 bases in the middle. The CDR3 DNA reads TGCAGCGTTGAGTGGCAGGGGCCAAGGATTTCTGGGGCCAACGTCCTGACTTTC. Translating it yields CSVEWQGPRISGANVLTF.

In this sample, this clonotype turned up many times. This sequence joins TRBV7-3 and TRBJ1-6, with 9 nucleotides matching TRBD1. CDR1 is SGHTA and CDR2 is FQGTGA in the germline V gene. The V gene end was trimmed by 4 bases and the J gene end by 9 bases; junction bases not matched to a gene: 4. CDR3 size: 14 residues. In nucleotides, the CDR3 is TGTGCCAGCAGCTCAGGACAGGGGACTTCACCCCTCCACTTT. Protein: CASSSGQGTSPLHF.

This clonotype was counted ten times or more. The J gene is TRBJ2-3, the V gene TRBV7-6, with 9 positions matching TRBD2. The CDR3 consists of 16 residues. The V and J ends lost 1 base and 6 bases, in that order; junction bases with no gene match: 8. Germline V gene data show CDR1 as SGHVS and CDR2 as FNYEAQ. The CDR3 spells CASSLEASGAPDTQYF. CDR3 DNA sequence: TGTGCCAGCAGCTTAGAGGCTAGCGGGGCCCCCGATACGCAGTATTTT.

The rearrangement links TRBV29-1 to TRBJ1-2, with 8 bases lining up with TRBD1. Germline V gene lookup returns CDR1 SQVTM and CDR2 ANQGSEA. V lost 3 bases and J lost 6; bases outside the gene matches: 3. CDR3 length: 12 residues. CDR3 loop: CSVDPTGDGYTF. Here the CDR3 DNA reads TGCAGCGTTGACCCGACAGGGGATGGCTACACCTTC.

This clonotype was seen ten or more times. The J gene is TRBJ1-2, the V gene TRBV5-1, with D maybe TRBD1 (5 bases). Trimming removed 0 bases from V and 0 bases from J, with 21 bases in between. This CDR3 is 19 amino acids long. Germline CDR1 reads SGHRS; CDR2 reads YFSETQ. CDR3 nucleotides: TGCGCCAGCAGCTTGGATGATGGCGGGGGACCTGGACCTAACTATGGCTACACCTTC. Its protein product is CASSLDDGGGPGPNYGYTF.

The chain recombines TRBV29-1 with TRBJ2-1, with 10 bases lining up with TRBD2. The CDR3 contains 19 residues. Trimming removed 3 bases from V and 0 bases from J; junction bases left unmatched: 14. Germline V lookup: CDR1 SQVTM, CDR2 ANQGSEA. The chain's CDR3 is CSVDLAGGFPPSSYNEQFF. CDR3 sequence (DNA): TGCAGCGTTGATTTAGCGGGGGGCTTCCCCCCGAGCTCCTACAATGAGCAGTTCTTC.

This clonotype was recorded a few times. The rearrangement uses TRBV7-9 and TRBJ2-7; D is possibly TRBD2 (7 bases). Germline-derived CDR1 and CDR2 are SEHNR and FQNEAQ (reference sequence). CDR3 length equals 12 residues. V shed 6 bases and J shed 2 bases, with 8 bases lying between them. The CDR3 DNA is TGTGCCAGCAGGCGGGGGCCCTACGAGCAGTACTTC. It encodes CASRRGPYEQYF.

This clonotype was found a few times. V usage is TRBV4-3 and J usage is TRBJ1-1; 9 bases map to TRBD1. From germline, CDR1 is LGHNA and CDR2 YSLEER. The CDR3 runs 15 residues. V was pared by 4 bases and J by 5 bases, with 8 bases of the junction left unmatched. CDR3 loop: CASSLAYRGLTEAFF. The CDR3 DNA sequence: TGCGCCAGCAGCCTCGCGTACAGGGGGCTTACTGAAGCTTTCTTT.

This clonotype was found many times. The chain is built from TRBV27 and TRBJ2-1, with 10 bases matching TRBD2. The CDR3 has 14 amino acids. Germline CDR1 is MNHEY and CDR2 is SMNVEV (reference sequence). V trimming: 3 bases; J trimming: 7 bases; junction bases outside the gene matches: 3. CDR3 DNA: TGTGCCAGCAGTTTCGCTAGCGGGGGTAATGAGCAGTTCTTC. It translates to CASSFASGGNEQFF.

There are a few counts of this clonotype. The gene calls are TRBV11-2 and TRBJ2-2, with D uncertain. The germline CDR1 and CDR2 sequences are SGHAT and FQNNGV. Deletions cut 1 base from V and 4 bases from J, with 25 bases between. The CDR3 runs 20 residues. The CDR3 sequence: CASSLVRVFGLVASTGELFF. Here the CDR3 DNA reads TGTGCCAGCAGCTTAGTCCGCGTATTTGGCCTAGTCGCGAGCACCGGGGAGCTGTTTTTT.

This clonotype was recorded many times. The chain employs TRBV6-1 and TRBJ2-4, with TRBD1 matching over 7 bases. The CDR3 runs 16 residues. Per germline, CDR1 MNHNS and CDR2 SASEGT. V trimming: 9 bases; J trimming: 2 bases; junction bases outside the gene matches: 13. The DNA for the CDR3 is TGTGCCAGTAGGGGGCAGGAATCGTGGACCAAAAACATTCAGTACTTC. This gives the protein CASRGQESWTKNIQYF.

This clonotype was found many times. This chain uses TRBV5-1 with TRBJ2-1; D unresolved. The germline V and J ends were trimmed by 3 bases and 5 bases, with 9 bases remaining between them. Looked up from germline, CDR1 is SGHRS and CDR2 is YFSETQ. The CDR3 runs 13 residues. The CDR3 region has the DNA TGCGCCAGCAGCTCCACCACCCACAATGAGCAGTTCTTC. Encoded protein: CASSSTTHNEQFF.

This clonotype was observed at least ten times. The chain's CDR3 is CASSLGYTPYEQYF. As DNA, the CDR3 is TGTGCCAGCAGTTTGGGATATACTCCCTACGAGCAGTACTTC. The chain is built from TRBV27 and TRBJ2-7, with D unclear. Germline V lookup: CDR1 MNHEY, CDR2 SMNVEV (reference sequence). V lost 3 bases and J 2 bases, leaving 11 bases between the germline ends. This CDR3 region has 14 residues.